This T cell receptor beta chain was captured by sequencing in a study of spatial heterogeneity in lung cancer. Study-wide context: The average count in raw reads for each unique TCR and UMI combination exceeded nine appearances.

V shed 2 bases and J shed 1 base, with 23 bases lying between them. Per the germline V gene, CDR1 is MDHEN and CDR2 is SYDVKM. This CDR3 is 19 amino acids long. TCR cDNA molecules were tagged individually, and each one carried a unique molecular identifier. TCRdb redid the calling of the 5' RACE reads with MiXCR, one entry per CDR3 protein. The repertoire holds several thousand distinct CDR3 sequences, with approximately 30% as singletons. About this clonotype: Its antigen is as yet unknown.

Study findings and constraints: For expanded intratumoral alpha and beta TCRs, counts tracked tumor mutation counts.

As for time point: sample taken at primary tumor resection. Patients with untreated early-stage non-small cell lung cancer, numbering around 71, were the donors. In each case, whole RNA from tumor, nontumor lung or frozen PBMC was sequenced unsorted. The TCR comes from a female donor with early-stage non-small cell lung cancer. The material sequenced was lung tumor tissue, taken at surgery. The chain carries TRBV28 and TRBJ2-5; a weak D match, TRBD2 (7 bases). The CDR3 region has the DNA TGTGCCAGCAGTTTACGCACCCGGGGGGCCCATGTACCCCAAGAGACCCAGTACTTC. This sequence encodes CASSLRTRGAHVPQETQYF.